This T cell receptor beta chain was sequenced in a study of blood T cell repertoires in COVID-19. Across the study: Samples came from the United States, Italy and Spain, spanning acute and convalescent COVID-19. From T cells, B-cell-depleted T cells, or PBMCs came the material, which was cDNA or gDNA.

Study processing details: Estimates of nucleated cell counts were drawn from the amplification of reference gene primers. The repertoire was sequenced with immunoSEQ multiplex PCR; TCRdb's copy has only in-frame clones and lacks some. That table supplies the V and J calls and clone size; D and trimming were determined from the DNA. The data hold about 43,000 clones, with over 70% observed a single time. Sequencing input: peripheral blood. The TCR was taken from a woman aged 55-69 years with acute or convalescent COVID-19.

CDR3 in amino acids: CASSLDRLSEAFF. The DNA for the CDR3 is TGTGCCAGCAGTTTGGACCGACTATCTGAAGCTTTCTTT. This sequence joins TRBV6-6 and TRBJ1-1; D unresolved. Looked up from germline, CDR1 is MNHNY and CDR2 is SVGAGI (reference sequence). V was clipped by 4 bases and J by 6 bases, with 12 bases between them. CDR3 size: 13 residues.